The rows below give T cell receptor beta chains drawn from one sample of a study of blood T cell repertoires in COVID-19. Libraries were prepared by immunoSEQ multiplex PCR; TCRdb keeps only in-frame clonotypes and omits some of them. The sample yields about 210,000 clones, approximately 90% seen once. Specimen: peripheral blood. The receptors here all came from a man in his forties with acute or convalescent COVID-19. The CDR3 runs from the conserved cysteine through the conserved F or W. Each record gives: V gene, D gene, clone size, CDR3 length, J gene, CDR3 DNA, CDR3 protein. A D gene is named only where the DNA matches it firmly. Clone size is shown for a subset of rows, as once, few, many or a class of expanded clone.

V: TRBV9
D: TRBD1
size: -
length: 14
J: TRBJ1-4
DNA: TGTGCCAGCAGCGTAGGACAGGGGGCCGTAAAACTGTTTTTT
CDR3: CASSVGQGAVKLFF

V: TRBV6-6
D: -
size: -
length: 13
J: TRBJ1-5
DNA: TGTGCCAGCTCTGGAGGGAGCAATCAGCCCCAGCATTTT
CDR3: CASSGGSNQPQHF

V: TRBV19
D: TRBD2
size: -
length: 14
J: TRBJ2-7
DNA: TGTGCCAGCTCCCCACTAGCGGGCTCCTACGAGCAGTACTTC
CDR3: CASSPLAGSYEQYF

V: TRBV10-2
D: -
size: -
length: 13
J: TRBJ2-3
DNA: TGCGCCAGCCGTAGCGGAGGCACAGATACGCAGTATTTT
CDR3: CASRSGGTDTQYF

V: TRBV6-5
D: TRBD1
size: -
length: 13
J: TRBJ1-2
DNA: TGTGCCAGCAGGCAACAGACAGGGAATGGCTACACCTTC
CDR3: CASRQQTGNGYTF

V: TRBV4-1
D: -
size: many
length: 14
J: TRBJ2-2
DNA: TGCGCCAGCAGCCTGTCCCGAGGGACCGGGGAGCTGTTTTTT
CDR3: CASSLSRGTGELFF

V: TRBV11-2
D: -
size: -
length: 14
J: TRBJ1-3
DNA: TGTGCCAGCAGCATCTCGGGGGGGGGAAACACCATATATTTT
CDR3: CASSISGGGNTIYF

V: TRBV19
D: TRBD2
size: -
length: 15
J: TRBJ2-3
DNA: TGTGCCAGTAGTATAAACGGGAGGACGGCAGATACGCAGTATTTT
CDR3: CASSINGRTADTQYF

V: TRBV6-6
D: -
size: few
length: 12
J: TRBJ2-7
DNA: TGTGCCAGCAGTCCGGGCTCCTACGAGCAGTACTTC
CDR3: CASSPGSYEQYF

V: TRBV28
D: -
size: few
length: 17
J: TRBJ2-1
DNA: TGTGCCAGCATCCCCTCGGGGTCAGCGAGACTTTACAATGAGCAGTTCTTC
CDR3: CASIPSGSARLYNEQFF